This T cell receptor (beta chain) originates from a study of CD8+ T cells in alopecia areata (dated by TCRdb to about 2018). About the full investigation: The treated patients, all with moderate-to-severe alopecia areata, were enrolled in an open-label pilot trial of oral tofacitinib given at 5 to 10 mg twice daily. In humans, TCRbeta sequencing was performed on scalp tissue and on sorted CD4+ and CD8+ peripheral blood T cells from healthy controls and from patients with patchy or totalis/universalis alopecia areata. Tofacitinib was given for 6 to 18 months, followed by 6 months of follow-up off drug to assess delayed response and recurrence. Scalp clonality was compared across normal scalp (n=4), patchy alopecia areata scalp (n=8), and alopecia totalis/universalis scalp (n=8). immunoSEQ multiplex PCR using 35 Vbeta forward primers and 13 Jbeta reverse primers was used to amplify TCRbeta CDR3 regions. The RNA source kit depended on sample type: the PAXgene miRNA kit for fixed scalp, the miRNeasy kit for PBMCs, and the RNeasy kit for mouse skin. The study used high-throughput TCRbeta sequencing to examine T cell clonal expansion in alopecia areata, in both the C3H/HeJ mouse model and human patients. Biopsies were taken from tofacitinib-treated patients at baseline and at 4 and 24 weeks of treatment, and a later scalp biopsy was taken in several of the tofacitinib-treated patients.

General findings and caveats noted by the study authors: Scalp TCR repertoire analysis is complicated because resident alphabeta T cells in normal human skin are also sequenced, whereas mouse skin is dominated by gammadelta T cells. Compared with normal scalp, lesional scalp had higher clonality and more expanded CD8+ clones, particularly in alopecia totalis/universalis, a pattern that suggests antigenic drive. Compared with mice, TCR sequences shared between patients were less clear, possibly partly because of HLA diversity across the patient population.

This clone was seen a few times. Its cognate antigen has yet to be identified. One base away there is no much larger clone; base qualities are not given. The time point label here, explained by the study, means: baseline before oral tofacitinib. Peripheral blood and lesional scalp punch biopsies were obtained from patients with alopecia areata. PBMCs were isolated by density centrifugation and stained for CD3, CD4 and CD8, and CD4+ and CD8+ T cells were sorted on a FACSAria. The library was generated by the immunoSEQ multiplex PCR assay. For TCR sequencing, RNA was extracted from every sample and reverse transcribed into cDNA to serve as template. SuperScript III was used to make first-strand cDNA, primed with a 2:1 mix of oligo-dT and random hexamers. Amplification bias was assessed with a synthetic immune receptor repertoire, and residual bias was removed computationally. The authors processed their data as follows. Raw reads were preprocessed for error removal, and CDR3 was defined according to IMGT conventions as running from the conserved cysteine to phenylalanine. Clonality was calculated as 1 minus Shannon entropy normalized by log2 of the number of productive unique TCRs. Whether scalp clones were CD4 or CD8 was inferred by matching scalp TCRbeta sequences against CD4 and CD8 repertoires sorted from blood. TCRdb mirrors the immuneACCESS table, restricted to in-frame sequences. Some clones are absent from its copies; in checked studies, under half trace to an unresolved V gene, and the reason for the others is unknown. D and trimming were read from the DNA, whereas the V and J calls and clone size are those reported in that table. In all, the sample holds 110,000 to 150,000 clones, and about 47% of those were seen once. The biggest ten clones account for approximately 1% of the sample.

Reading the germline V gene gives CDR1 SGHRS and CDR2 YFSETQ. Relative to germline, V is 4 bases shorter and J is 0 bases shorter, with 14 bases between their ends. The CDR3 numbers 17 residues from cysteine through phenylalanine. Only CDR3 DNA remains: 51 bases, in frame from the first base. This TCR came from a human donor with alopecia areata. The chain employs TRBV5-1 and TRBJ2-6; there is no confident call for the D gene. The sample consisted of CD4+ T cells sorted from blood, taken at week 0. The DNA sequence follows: TGCGCCAGCAGCCCCCGGACCAAAGGCTCTGGGGCCAACGTCCTGACTTTC. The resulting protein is CASSPRTKGSGANVLTF.